Listed below are T cell receptor beta chains from one sample, sequenced in a study of blood T cell repertoires in COVID-19. Using immunoSEQ multiplex PCR, the repertoire was profiled, and TCRdb retains in-frame clones only, with some absent. The data show 60,000 to 75,000 clones, 65% to 85% seen once. Material: peripheral blood. These receptors were taken from a human donor in a cohort sampled during active COVID-19. Each CDR3 is given with its conserved first and last residue. Each record gives: V gene, clone size, D gene, J gene, CDR3 protein, CDR3 DNA. D genes are given only for firm matches. Clone size is not always given. Where it is, it says once, few, many or a class for expanded clones.

TRBV5-1,once,TRBD1,TRBJ1-2,CASSASLGTGASGYTF,TGCGCCAGCAGCGCAAGTCTCGGAACAGGGGCAAGTGGCTACACCTTC
TRBV4-2,NA,TRBD1,TRBJ1-5,CASSLRPGTGYSNQPQHF,TGTGCCAGCAGCCTAAGACCCGGGACAGGGTATAGCAATCAGCCCCAGCATTTT
TRBV19,NA,NA,TRBJ2-3,CASSSRTASTDTQYF,TGTGCCAGTAGTTCCCGGACAGCAAGCACAGATACGCAGTATTTT
TRBV4-2,few,TRBD2,TRBJ2-7,CASSRLAGGSYEQYF,TGTGCCAGCAGCCGGCTAGCGGGAGGGTCCTACGAGCAGTACTTC
TRBV2,NA,NA,TRBJ1-2,CASSETATPWGYTF,TGTGCCAGCAGTGAGACAGCGACACCGTGGGGCTACACCTTC
TRBV7-9,NA,NA,TRBJ1-1,CASSLAVLTQQGRYEAFF,TGTGCCAGCAGCTTAGCGGTCTTGACACAGCAGGGCCGTTATGAAGCTTTCTTT
TRBV5-6,few,TRBD2,TRBJ2-1,CASSPSPSGVQFF,TGTGCCAGCAGCCCCTCACCTAGCGGTGTGCAGTTCTTC
TRBV21-1,NA,NA,TRBJ2-4,CASSRLLPGSKNIQYF,TGTGCCAGCAGTCGACTACTCCCGGGATCCAAAAACATTCAGTACTTC
TRBV7-6,NA,TRBD2,TRBJ2-3,CASSLLLAGNTDTQYF,TGTGCCAGCAGCTTACTACTAGCGGGGAACACAGATACGCAGTATTTT
TRBV7-9,NA,NA,TRBJ1-2,CASSLIGGNGYTF,TGTGCCAGCAGCTTAATAGGGGGTAATGGCTACACCTTC
TRBV5-8,NA,NA,TRBJ1-2,CASTTLGQNVYGYTF,TGTGCCAGCACCACTTTGGGGCAGAACGTCTATGGCTACACCTTC
TRBV6-5,few,TRBD1,TRBJ2-2,CASSSWDSSGELFF,TGTGCCAGCAGTTCTTGGGACAGTTCCGGGGAGCTGTTTTTT
TRBV7-3,NA,NA,TRBJ2-3,CASSYVPGRTDTQYF,TGTGCCAGCAGCTACGTACCAGGGCGCACAGATACGCAGTATTTT
TRBV2,NA,NA,TRBJ2-1,CAGQSGISSYNEQFF,TGTGCCGGGCAGTCCGGGATCAGCTCCTACAATGAGCAGTTCTTC
TRBV11-1,NA,NA,TRBJ1-1,CASSSPGWTNTEAFF,TGTGCCAGCAGCTCCCCGGGGTGGACGAACACTGAAGCTTTCTTT
TRBV11-2,NA,TRBD1,TRBJ1-1,CASSTTGGDTEAFF,TGTGCCAGCAGCACGACAGGGGGGGACACTGAAGCTTTCTTT
TRBV5-1,NA,TRBD1,TRBJ1-2,CASSSGQGARGYTF,TGCGCCAGCAGCTCAGGACAGGGGGCAAGGGGCTACACCTTC
TRBV3-1/TRBV3-2,NA,NA,TRBJ2-7,CASRRYTGGSIYEQYF,TGTGCCAGCAGACGATATACGGGGGGCTCGATCTACGAGCAGTACTTC
TRBV19,NA,TRBD2,TRBJ2-7,CASSTLAASSYEQYF,TGTGCCAGTAGTACTCTAGCGGCGAGCTCCTACGAGCAGTACTTC
TRBV5-8,NA,TRBD2,TRBJ2-6,CASTRGGAGANVLTF,TGTGCCAGCACCCGGGGGGGTGCTGGGGCCAACGTCCTGACTTTC
TRBV3-1/TRBV3-2,NA,NA,TRBJ1-2,CASSQGTPLRGYTF,TGTGCCAGCAGCCAAGGCACTCCCCTTCGGGGCTACACCTTC
TRBV27,NA,NA,TRBJ1-5,CASGTLNNQPQHF,TGTGCCAGCGGGACACTTAACAATCAGCCCCAGCATTTT
TRBV30,NA,TRBD2,TRBJ2-7,CAWRGRRTSGNYEQYF,TGTGCCTGGAGGGGAAGAAGGACTAGCGGGAATTACGAGCAGTACTTC